Shown below are 9 T cell receptor beta chains from a single sample sequenced in a study of T cells after yellow fever vaccination. Via MiXCR, TCRdb re-called the 5' RACE reads, giving one row per CDR3 protein. The repertoire holds approximately 610,000 distinct CDR3 sequences, with around 16% as singletons. The specimen was PBMCs, collected 5 days after the first yellow fever vaccination. The receptors come from a man between 18 and 35 years old who received the YFV17D yellow fever vaccine.

A few counts support this clonotype. The chain is built from TRBV10-2 and TRBJ2-7; D remains ambiguous. The V end lost 0 bases, the J end lost 4 bases, and 10 bases lay between the germline ends. The CDR3 runs 14 residues. The V gene's germline CDR1 is WSHSY and CDR2 SAAADI. This chain's CDR3 is CASSESKWQYEQYF. The CDR3 DNA sequence: TGCGCCAGCAGTGAGTCGAAGTGGCAGTACGAGCAGTACTTC.

This clonotype was recorded at least ten times. The rearrangement uses TRBV29-1 and TRBJ2-1, with D tentatively TRBD2 (6 bases). Trimming cost V 8 bases and J 0 bases, with 11 bases left between them. The CDR3 has 13 amino acids. CDR1 is SQVTM, CDR2 ANQGSEA, per germline. For the CDR3, the DNA is TGCAGCTCTGGGGGGAGCTCCTACAATGAGCAGTTCTTC. Amino acid sequence: CSSGGSSYNEQFF.

V gene TRBV7-9 combines with J gene TRBJ2-7; 14 bases are a match to TRBD2. J lost 9 bases, V lost 5 bases, and 9 bases had no gene match. Germline-derived CDR1 and CDR2 are SEHNR and FQNEAQ (reference sequence). The CDR3 spans 15 residues. The CDR3 here is CASSLGTSGGAVQYV. Here the CDR3 DNA reads TGTGCCAGCAGCCTCGGGACTAGCGGGGGAGCCGTGCAGTACGTC.

This clonotype has a count of ten or more. This chain uses TRBV5-1 with TRBJ2-5; D ambiguous. Trimming removed 2 bases from V and 5 bases from J, with 4 bases in between. This CDR3 has 11 amino acids. Germline V gene lookup returns CDR1 SGHRS and CDR2 YFSETQ. DNA of the CDR3: TGCGCCAGCAGCTTCGACGAGACCCAGTACTTC. The encoded protein is CASSFDETQYF.

V usage is TRBV5-5 and J usage is TRBJ2-1; 9 positions match TRBD1. The V and J ends lost 1 base and 7 bases, in that order; junction bases with no gene match: 3. CDR3 length: 14 residues. CDR1 and CDR2 (germline): SGHKS, YYEKEE (reference sequence). The CDR3 loop is CASSLWTGVNEQFF. The DNA of the CDR3 is TGTGCCAGCAGCTTGTGGACAGGGGTGAATGAGCAGTTCTTC. Complete variable domain (other parts from reference TRBV5-5 and TRBJ2-1): DAGVTQSPTHLIKTRGQQVTLRCSPISGHKSVSWYQQVLGQGPQFIFQYYEKEERGRGNFPDRFSARQFPNYSSELNVNALLLGDSALYLCASSLWTGVNEQFFGPGTRLTVL.

The J gene is TRBJ2-7, the V gene TRBV9; D might be TRBD2 (5 bases). Germline values: CDR1 SGDLS, CDR2 YYNGEE. Trimming removed 0 bases at V and 2 bases at J, with 15 bases between. The CDR3 runs to 16 residues. The CDR3 sequence: CASSVGPERDPYEQYF. Here the CDR3 DNA reads TGTGCCAGCAGCGTAGGACCAGAACGGGATCCCTACGAGCAGTACTTC.

The rearrangement links TRBV5-1 to TRBJ2-3; TRBD2 aligns across 10 bases. This CDR3 region has 15 residues. The germline CDR1 and CDR2 sequences are SGHRS and YFSETQ. V lost 7 bases and J lost 3; bases outside the gene matches: 8. The CDR3 loop is CASAHSGGSTDTQYF. CDR3 nucleotides: TGCGCCAGCGCGCATAGCGGGGGGAGTACAGATACGCAGTATTTT.

The rearrangement uses TRBV6-5 and TRBJ1-1; D remains ambiguous. CDR1 and CDR2 (germline): MNHEY, SVGAGI. CDR3 length equals 14 residues. Trimming took off 3 bases at V and 1 base at J, with 9 bases between the two ends. The CDR3 region is CASSYLRENTEAFF. The DNA for the CDR3 is TGTGCCAGCAGTTATCTCCGGGAGAACACTGAAGCTTTCTTT.

This clonotype showed up just a few times. The genes are TRBV5-1 and TRBJ2-3; 8 nucleotides agree with TRBD1. CDR3 length: 16 residues. The germline V gene has CDR1 SGHRS and CDR2 YFSETQ. The J segment lost 2 bases and the V segment lost 0 bases, leaving 5 bases of the junction unmatched. The CDR3 sequence: CASSLDRDRPTDTQYF. The CDR3, as DNA: TGCGCCAGCAGCTTGGACCGGGACAGGCCCACAGATACGCAGTATTTT.